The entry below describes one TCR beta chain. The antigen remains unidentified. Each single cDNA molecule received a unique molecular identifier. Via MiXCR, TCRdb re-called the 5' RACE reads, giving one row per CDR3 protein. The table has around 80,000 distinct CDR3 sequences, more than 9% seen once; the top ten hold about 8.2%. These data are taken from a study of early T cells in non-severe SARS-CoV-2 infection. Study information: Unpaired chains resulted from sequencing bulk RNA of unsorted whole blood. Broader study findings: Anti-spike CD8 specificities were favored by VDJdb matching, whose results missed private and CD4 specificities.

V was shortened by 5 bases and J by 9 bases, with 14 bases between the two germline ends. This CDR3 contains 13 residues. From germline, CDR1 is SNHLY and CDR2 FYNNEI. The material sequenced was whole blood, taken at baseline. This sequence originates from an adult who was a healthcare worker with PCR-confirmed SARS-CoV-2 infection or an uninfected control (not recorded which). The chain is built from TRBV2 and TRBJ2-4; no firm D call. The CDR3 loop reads CASSYPARGIQYF. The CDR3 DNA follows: TGTGCCAGCAGTTATCCCGCTAGAGGCATTCAGTACTTC.